This is a list of T cell receptor beta chains from one sample in a study of cytomegalovirus exposure and HLA in healthy donors. Profiled with immunoSEQ multiplex PCR; TCRdb holds only in-frame clones, not every one. The sample contains 180,000 or so clones, approximately 80% of which appear only once. The specimen sequenced was PBMCs. Every receptor here comes from a woman younger than 30 in good health and CMV-seronegative. The CDR3 runs from the conserved cysteine through the conserved F or W. D genes are given only for firm matches. A clone size is listed for some rows: how often the clone was seen (once, few, many), or a class if it is expanded.

D,size,V,J,DNA,CDR3
NA,once,TRBV29-1,TRBJ2-1,TGCAGCGCCTCCCCCTACAATGAGCAGTTCTTC,CSASPYNEQFF
NA,NA,TRBV5-1,TRBJ2-4,TGCGCCAGCAGCAAGGAGGGTTTTGGGGGTTCAAAGTACTTC,CASSKEGFGGSKYF
TRBD2,NA,TRBV28,TRBJ2-3,TGTGCCAGCAGTGGTAGCGGGAGGGCGTCAGATACGCAGTATTTT,CASSGSGRASDTQYF
TRBD2,NA,TRBV9,TRBJ2-5,TGTGCCAGCAGCAGTAGCGGGAATTGGTACCAAGAGACCCAGTACTTC,CASSSSGNWYQETQYF
NA,NA,TRBV19,TRBJ2-1,TGTGCCAGTAGTATAAGCGTGAGCTCCTACAATGAGCAGTTCTTC,CASSISVSSYNEQFF
NA,NA,TRBV6-5,TRBJ2-2,TGTGCCAGCAGTCCAACACCGTACACCGGGGAGCTGTTTTTT,CASSPTPYTGELFF
NA,NA,TRBV7-8,TRBJ1-6,TGTGCCAGCAGCTTTCCGGGATCACCCCTCCACTTT,CASSFPGSPLHF
TRBD2,NA,TRBV10-3,TRBJ2-7,TGTGCCATCAGTGTGGCGGGAGGGCCTACACCGCTCGCCGAGCAGTACTTC,CAISVAGGPTPLAEQYF
NA,NA,TRBV4-1,TRBJ1-5,TGCGCCAGCAGCCAAGAATTGGGGCGGCCCCAGCATTTT,CASSQELGRPQHF
NA,NA,TRBV2,TRBJ2-3,TGTGCCAGCCAGGGGACGGCAGATACGCAGTATTTT,CASQGTADTQYF
NA,NA,TRBV6-5,TRBJ1-3,TGTGCCAGCGTCAAAGTTGCAGGGTCTGGAAACACCATATATTTT,CASVKVAGSGNTIYF
TRBD2,NA,TRBV25-1,TRBJ2-3,TGTGCCAGCAGTGAATCAGTCGCTAGCGGGAGTCTGAGGGATACGCAGTATTTT,CASSESVASGSLRDTQYF
NA,NA,TRBV6-1,TRBJ2-7,TGTGCCAGCAGTGCGCAGCCCGGAGGGTCCTACGAGCAGTACTTC,CASSAQPGGSYEQYF